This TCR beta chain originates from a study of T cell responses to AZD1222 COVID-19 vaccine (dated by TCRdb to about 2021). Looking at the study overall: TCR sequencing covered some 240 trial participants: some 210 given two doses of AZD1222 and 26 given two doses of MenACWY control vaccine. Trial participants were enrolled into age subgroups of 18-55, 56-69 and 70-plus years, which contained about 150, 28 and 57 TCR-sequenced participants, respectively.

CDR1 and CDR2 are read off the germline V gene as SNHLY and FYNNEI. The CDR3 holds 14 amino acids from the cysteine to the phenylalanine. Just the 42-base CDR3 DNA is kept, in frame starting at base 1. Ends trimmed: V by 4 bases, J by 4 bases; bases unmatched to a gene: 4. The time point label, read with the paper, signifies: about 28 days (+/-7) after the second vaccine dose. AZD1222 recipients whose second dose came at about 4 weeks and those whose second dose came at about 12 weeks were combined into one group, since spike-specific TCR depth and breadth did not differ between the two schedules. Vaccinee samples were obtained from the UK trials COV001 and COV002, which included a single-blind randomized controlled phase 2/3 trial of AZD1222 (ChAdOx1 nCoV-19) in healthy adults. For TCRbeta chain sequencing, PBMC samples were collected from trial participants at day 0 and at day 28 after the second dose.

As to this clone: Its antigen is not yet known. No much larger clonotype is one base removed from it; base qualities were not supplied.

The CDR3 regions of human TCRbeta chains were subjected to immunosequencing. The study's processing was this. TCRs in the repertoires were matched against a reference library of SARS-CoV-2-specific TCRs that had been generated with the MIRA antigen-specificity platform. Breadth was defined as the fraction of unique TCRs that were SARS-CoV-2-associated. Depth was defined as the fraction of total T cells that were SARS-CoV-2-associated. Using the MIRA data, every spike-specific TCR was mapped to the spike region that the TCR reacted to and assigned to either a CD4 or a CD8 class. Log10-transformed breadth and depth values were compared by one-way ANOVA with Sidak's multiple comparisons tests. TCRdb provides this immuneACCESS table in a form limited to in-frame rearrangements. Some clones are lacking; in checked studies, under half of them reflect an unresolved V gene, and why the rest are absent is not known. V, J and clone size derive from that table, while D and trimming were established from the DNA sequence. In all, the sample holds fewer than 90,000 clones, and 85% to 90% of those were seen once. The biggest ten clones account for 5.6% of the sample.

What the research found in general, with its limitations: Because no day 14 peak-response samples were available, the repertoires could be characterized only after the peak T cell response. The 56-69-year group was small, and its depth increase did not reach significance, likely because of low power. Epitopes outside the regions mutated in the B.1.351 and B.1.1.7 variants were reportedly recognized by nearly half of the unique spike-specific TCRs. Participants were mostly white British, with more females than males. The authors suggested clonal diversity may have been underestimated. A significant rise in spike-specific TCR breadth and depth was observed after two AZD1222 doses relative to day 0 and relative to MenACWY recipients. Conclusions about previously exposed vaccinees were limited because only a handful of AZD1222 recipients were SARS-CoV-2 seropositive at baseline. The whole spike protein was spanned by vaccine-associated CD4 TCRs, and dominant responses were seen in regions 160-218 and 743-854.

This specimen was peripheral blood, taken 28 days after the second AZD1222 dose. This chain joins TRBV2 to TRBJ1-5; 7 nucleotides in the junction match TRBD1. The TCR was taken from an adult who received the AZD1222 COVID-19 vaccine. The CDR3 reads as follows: CASSGQGPNQPQHF. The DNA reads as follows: TGTGCCAGCAGTGGACAGGGACCAAATCAGCCCCAGCATTTT.